A selection of T cell receptor beta chains follows, all from one sample in a study of cytomegalovirus exposure and HLA in healthy donors. Produced via immunoSEQ multiplex PCR; TCRdb's table is partial and in-frame only. The sample lists about 190,000 clones, 84% occurring once. Specimen: PBMCs. Source of these receptors: a boy between 10 and 17 years old in good health and CMV-seronegative. Both conserved end residues are part of each CDR3. The order of the fields is D gene, J gene, V gene, clone size, CDR3 length, CDR3 protein, CDR3 DNA. A D gene is named only where the DNA matches it firmly. Some rows have no size entry. The others give once, few or many, or a class for an expanded clone.

>NA|TRBJ1-5|TRBV4-1|NA|14
CASRPAGPNQPQHF
TGCGCCAGCAGGCCCGCAGGCCCCAATCAGCCCCAGCATTTT
>TRBD2|TRBJ2-1|TRBV5-1|NA|16
CASSLGGLAGGNEQFF
TGCGCCAGCAGCTTGGGAGGACTAGCGGGAGGCAATGAGCAGTTCTTC
>TRBD1|TRBJ1-1|TRBV28|NA|14
CASSLPGGGTEAFF
TGTGCCAGCAGTCTACCAGGGGGTGGCACTGAAGCTTTCTTT
>TRBD1|TRBJ2-2|TRBV7-3|NA|15
CASSPWGQLTGELFF
TGTGCCAGCAGCCCATGGGGACAGCTCACCGGGGAGCTGTTTTTT
>TRBD1|TRBJ1-2|TRBV7-9|NA|15
CASSSRDRPFRGYTF
TGTGCCAGCAGCTCCCGGGACAGACCCTTCCGTGGCTACACCTTC
>NA|TRBJ1-1|TRBV5-6|NA|15
CASSSLALPNTEAFF
TGTGCCAGCAGCTCCCTTGCACTTCCGAACACTGAAGCTTTCTTT
>TRBD2|TRBJ2-1|TRBV7-2|NA|14
CASMRTSGYNEQFF
TGTGCCAGCATGCGGACTAGCGGGTACAATGAGCAGTTCTTC
>TRBD2|TRBJ2-7|TRBV7-2|NA|16
CASSPTPAGTTNEQYF
TGTGCCAGCAGCCCGACCCCGGCCGGGACTACTAACGAGCAGTACTTC
>NA|TRBJ2-3|TRBV7-9|NA|12
CASSFGSDTQYF
TGTGCCAGCAGCTTCGGGTCAGATACGCAGTATTTT
>NA|TRBJ1-2|TRBV7-9|NA|15
CASSLSPGYLDGYTF
TGTGCCAGCAGCTTAAGTCCAGGGTATCTGGATGGCTACACCTTC
>TRBD1|TRBJ2-7|TRBV7-9|NA|13
CASSLSGGHEQYF
TGTGCCAGCAGCTTATCAGGGGGCCACGAGCAGTACTTC
>TRBD2|TRBJ2-7|TRBV4-2|few|16
CASSQGAGTKNYEQYF
TGTGCCAGCAGCCAAGGGGCCGGGACTAAAAACTACGAGCAGTACTTC
>TRBD2|TRBJ2-2|TRBV7-2|NA|16
CASSLALAGSTGELFF
TGTGCCAGCAGCTTAGCCCTAGCGGGAAGCACCGGGGAGCTGTTTTTT
>NA|TRBJ2-7|TRBV7-9|NA|15
CASSPRRVGTYEQYF
TGTGCCAGCAGCCCGCGGAGGGTGGGTACCTACGAGCAGTACTTC
>NA|TRBJ2-7|TRBV27|NA|18
CASSPWGDSRTVPYEQYF
TGTGCCAGCAGTCCCTGGGGGGACAGTAGGACTGTACCCTACGAGCAGTACTTC
>TRBD1|TRBJ2-6|TRBV5-1|NA|18
CASAIGQGATSGANVLTF
TGCGCCAGCGCAATTGGCCAGGGGGCGACATCTGGGGCCAACGTCCTGACTTTC
>TRBD1|TRBJ2-7|TRBV5-1|NA|15
CASSFDRGGGYEQYF
TGCGCCAGCAGCTTTGACAGGGGCGGCGGCTACGAGCAGTACTTC
>NA|TRBJ2-5|TRBV5-3|NA|12
CARSCDSSLQYF
TGTGCCAGAAGCTGCGACAGTTCGCTGCAGTACTTC
>TRBD1|TRBJ1-5|TRBV15|NA|20
CATSPPLGDRGQGSNQPQHF
TGTGCCACCAGCCCTCCCCTGGGGGACAGGGGGCAAGGAAGCAATCAGCCCCAGCATTTT
>NA|TRBJ2-5|TRBV21-1|NA|20
CASSKKPRDRGWRAQETQYF
TGTGCCAGCAGCAAAAAACCAAGGGACAGGGGGTGGAGAGCACAAGAGACCCAGTACTTC
>NA|TRBJ2-4|TRBV5-4|once|15
CASSLARAAKNIQYF
TGTGCCAGCAGCTTGGCCAGGGCAGCCAAAAACATTCAGTACTTC
>NA|TRBJ1-2|TRBV29-1|NA|12
CSVEDRQAVYTF
TGCAGCGTTGAAGATCGACAGGCAGTCTACACCTTC
>TRBD2|TRBJ2-1|TRBV6-5|NA|14
CASSLSGGLNEQFF
TGTGCCAGCAGCCTTAGCGGGGGGTTAAATGAGCAGTTCTTC
>TRBD2|TRBJ2-7|TRBV10-3|NA|15
CAISASSGTQGEQYF
TGTGCCATCAGTGCTTCTAGCGGGACTCAGGGCGAGCAGTACTTC
>NA|TRBJ2-7|TRBV2|NA|12
CASRGADYEQYF
TGTGCCAGCCGGGGGGCAGACTACGAGCAGTACTTC
>NA|TRBJ1-1|TRBV30|NA|14
CAWSRRQLNTEAFF
TGTGCCTGGAGCCGCAGACAGCTGAACACTGAAGCTTTCTTT
>NA|TRBJ1-5|TRBV7-2|NA|14
CASSRPGLNQPQHF
TGTGCCAGCAGCCGCCCGGGTCTCAATCAGCCCCAGCATTTT
>NA|TRBJ2-3|TRBV14|NA|15
CASSQGKHYGDTQYF
TGTGCCAGCAGCCAAGGAAAGCACTACGGAGATACGCAGTATTTT
>TRBD1|TRBJ1-2|TRBV6-6|NA|16
CASSYSAGGEVYGYTF
TGTGCCAGCAGTTACTCAGCAGGGGGCGAGGTCTATGGCTACACCTTC
>TRBD1|TRBJ1-6|TRBV30|NA|13
CAWKGQVNSPLHF
TGTGCCTGGAAGGGACAGGTCAATTCACCCCTCCACTTT
>TRBD1|TRBJ1-5|TRBV10-3|once|15
CASETGGDGNQPQHF
TGTGCCTCCGAGACAGGGGGAGACGGCAATCAGCCCCAGCATTTT
>TRBD1|TRBJ2-7|TRBV5-1|NA|17
CASSYSRQGKSSYEQYF
TGCGCCAGCAGCTACTCGAGACAGGGAAAGAGCTCCTACGAGCAGTACTTC
>TRBD2|TRBJ2-5|TRBV4-3|NA|16
CASSQGPRGGQETQYF
TGCGCCAGCAGCCAAGGTCCACGGGGGGGCCAAGAGACCCAGTACTTC
>TRBD1|TRBJ2-3|TRBV7-6|NA|16
CASSSIRDRGTDTQYF
TGTGCCAGCAGCTCTATCCGGGACAGGGGCACAGATACGCAGTATTTT
>NA|TRBJ2-5|TRBV5-4|NA|14
CASSLAPQKETQYF
TGTGCCAGCAGCTTGGCCCCCCAAAAAGAGACCCAGTACTTC
>NA|TRBJ2-3|TRBV27|NA|15
CASSLSSRGADTQYF
TGTGCCAGCAGTTTATCGTCCAGGGGGGCAGATACGCAGTATTTT
>TRBD1|TRBJ1-6|TRBV2|NA|13
CASATGLNSPLHF
TGTGCCAGCGCGACAGGGCTTAATTCACCCCTCCACTTT
>TRBD2|TRBJ2-1|TRBV28|NA|16
CASTLGLAGGTHEQFF
TGTGCCAGCACCTTGGGACTAGCGGGAGGGACCCATGAGCAGTTCTTC
>TRBD1|TRBJ2-7|TRBV11-2|NA|16
CASSPTNDRVLYEQYF
TGTGCCAGCAGCCCAACTAACGACAGGGTTTTATACGAGCAGTACTTC
>TRBD1|TRBJ2-1|TRBV4-1|NA|17
CASSHPRDRGTNNEQFF
TGCGCCAGCAGCCATCCCCGGGACAGGGGGACAAACAATGAGCAGTTCTTC
>TRBD2|TRBJ2-1|TRBV7-6|few|17
CASSAGLAGSSYNEQFF
TGTGCCAGCAGCGCGGGACTAGCGGGGAGCTCCTACAATGAGCAGTTCTTC
>TRBD1|TRBJ2-7|TRBV19|NA|14
CASSRTGLSYEQYF
TGTGCCAGTAGTAGGACAGGGCTCTCCTACGAGCAGTACTTC
>NA|TRBJ1-2|TRBV2|few|13
CASGTPRDYGYTF
TGTGCCAGCGGGACTCCCCGGGACTATGGCTACACCTTC
>NA|TRBJ2-7|TRBV7-9|NA|15
CASSSAGQSSYEQYF
TGTGCCAGCAGCTCCGCGGGACAGTCGTCCTACGAGCAGTACTTC
>TRBD1|TRBJ2-2|TRBV6-4|once|14
CASSIDRDTGELFF
TGTGCCAGCAGTATCGACAGGGACACCGGGGAGCTGTTTTTT
>TRBD1|TRBJ1-5|TRBV28|NA|16
CASTPRRTGASRPQHF
TGTGCCAGCACCCCACGGCGGACAGGGGCCTCGAGGCCCCAGCATTTT
>TRBD1|TRBJ2-1|TRBV7-9|NA|15
CASSPGTGPYNEQFF
TGTGCCAGCAGCCCCGGGACAGGTCCCTACAATGAGCAGTTCTTC
>NA|TRBJ2-7|TRBV28|NA|15
CASTLSRGITYEQYF
TGTGCCAGCACTTTGTCGAGGGGGATCACCTACGAGCAGTACTTC
>TRBD1|TRBJ2-3|TRBV2|NA|14
CARGGSSSTDTQYF
TGTGCGAGAGGGGGCAGTTCTAGCACAGATACGCAGTATTTT
>TRBD2|TRBJ2-5|TRBV6-1|NA|15
CASSEVAGGQETQYF
TGTGCCAGCAGTGAAGTAGCGGGAGGGCAAGAGACCCAGTACTTC
>TRBD1|TRBJ1-1|TRBV5-6|NA|15
CASSRDRGYLVGAFF
TGTGCCAGCAGCCGAGACAGGGGGTACCTAGTTGGCGCTTTCTTT
>NA|TRBJ2-1|TRBV7-2|NA|13
CASSLAWDNSGFF
TGTGCCAGCAGCTTAGCATGGGACAACAGTGGGTTCTTC
>NA|TRBJ1-2|TRBV6-1|NA|16
CASSVSPISSGFGYTF
TGTGCCAGCAGTGTATCCCCCATCTCATCAGGGTTTGGCTACACCTTC